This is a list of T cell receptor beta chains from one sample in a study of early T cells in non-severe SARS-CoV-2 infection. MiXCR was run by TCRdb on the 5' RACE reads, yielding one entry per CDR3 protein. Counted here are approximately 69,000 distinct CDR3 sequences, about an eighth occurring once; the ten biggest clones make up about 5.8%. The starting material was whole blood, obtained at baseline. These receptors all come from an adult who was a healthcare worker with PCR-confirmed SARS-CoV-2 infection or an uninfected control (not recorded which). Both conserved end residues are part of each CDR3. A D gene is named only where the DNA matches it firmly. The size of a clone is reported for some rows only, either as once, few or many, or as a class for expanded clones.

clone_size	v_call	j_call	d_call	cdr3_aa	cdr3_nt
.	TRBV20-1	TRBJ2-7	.	CSARVSDYEQYF	TGCAGTGCTAGAGTATCCGATTACGAGCAGTACTTC
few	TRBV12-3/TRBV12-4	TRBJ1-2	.	CASSFPGAASF	TGTGCCAGCAGTTTCCCGGGGGCCGCTTCCTTC
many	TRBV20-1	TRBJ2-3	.	CSRKGRTDTQYF	TGCAGTAGGAAGGGGCGAACAGATACGCAGTATTTT
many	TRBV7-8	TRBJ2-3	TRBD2	CASSSRLAGSNTQYF	TGTGCCAGCAGCTCCCGGCTAGCGGGGTCAAATACGCAGTATTTT
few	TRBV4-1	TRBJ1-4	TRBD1	CASRATGIPNEKLFF	TGCGCCAGCAGGGCGACAGGGATCCCGAATGAAAAACTGTTTTTT
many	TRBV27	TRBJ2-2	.	CASSLRMRGTGSSGELFF	TGTGCCAGCAGTTTACGGATGCGGGGAACTGGGAGTAGCGGGGAGCTGTTTTTT
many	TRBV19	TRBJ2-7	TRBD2	CASSLLAAYEQYF	TGTGCCAGTAGTTTACTAGCGGCCTACGAGCAGTACTTC
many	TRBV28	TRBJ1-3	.	CASRAQGYSGNTIYF	TGTGCCAGCAGGGCACAGGGCTACTCTGGAAACACCATATATTTT
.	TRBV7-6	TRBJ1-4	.	CASSFGTRGKLFF	TGTGCCAGCAGCTTCGGGACGAGGGGGAAACTGTTTTTT
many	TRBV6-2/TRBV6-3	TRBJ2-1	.	CASSDGPYNEQFF	TGTGCCAGCAGTGACGGACCGTACAATGAGCAGTTCTTC
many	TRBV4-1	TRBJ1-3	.	CASSLVDGVSGNTIYF	TGCGCCAGCAGCCTCGTCGACGGTGTCTCTGGAAACACCATATATTTT
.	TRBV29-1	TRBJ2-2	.	CSVGHTNTGELFF	TGCAGCGTTGGACACACGAACACCGGGGAGCTGTTTTTT
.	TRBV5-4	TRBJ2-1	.	CASSLNREVDEQFF	TGTGCCAGCAGCTTGAACAGGGAGGTGGATGAGCAGTTCTTC
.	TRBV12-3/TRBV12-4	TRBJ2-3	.	CASSFKERTQYF	TGTGCCAGCAGTTTTAAGGAGCGTACGCAGTATTTT
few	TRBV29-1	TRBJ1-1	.	CSVDFRRNTEAFF	TGCAGCGTTGATTTTCGGAGGAACACTGAAGCTTTCTTT
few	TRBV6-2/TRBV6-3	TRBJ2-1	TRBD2	CASVRRGAGVYNEQFF	TGTGCCAGCGTCCGAAGGGGAGCGGGGGTGTACAATGAGCAGTTCTTC
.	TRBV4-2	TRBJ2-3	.	CASSQDLARTLGDTQYF	TGTGCCAGCAGCCAAGATCTCGCCAGAACCCTCGGGGATACGCAGTATTTT
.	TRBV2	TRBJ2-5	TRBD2	CASRLTSVETQYF	TGTGCCAGCAGGCTGACTAGCGTGGAGACCCAGTACTTC
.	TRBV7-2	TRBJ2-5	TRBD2	CASSSGGSQETQYF	TGTGCCAGCAGTAGCGGGGGGTCCCAAGAGACCCAGTACTTC
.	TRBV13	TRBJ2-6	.	CASSLHGDSGANVLTF	TGTGCCAGCAGCTTGCACGGAGACTCTGGGGCCAACGTCCTGACTTTC
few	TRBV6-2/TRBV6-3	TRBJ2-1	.	CASRDSSDNEQFF	TGTGCCAGCAGGGACAGTTCTGACAATGAGCAGTTCTTC
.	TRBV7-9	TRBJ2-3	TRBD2	CASSPYPPRGDDTQYF	TGTGCCAGCAGCCCCTACCCCCCTCGGGGGGACGATACGCAGTATTTT
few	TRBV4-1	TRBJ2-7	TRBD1	CASSPGDRGGKQYF	TGCGCCAGCAGCCCAGGGGACAGGGGAGGGAAGCAGTACTTC
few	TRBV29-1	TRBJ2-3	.	CSVVPGSTDTQYF	TGCAGCGTTGTCCCAGGCAGCACAGATACGCAGTATTTT
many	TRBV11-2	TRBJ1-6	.	CASSPDRNSPLHF	TGTGCCAGCAGCCCAGACAGGAATTCACCCCTCCACTTT
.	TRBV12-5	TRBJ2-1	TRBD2	CASGNSGGGDNEQFF	TGTGCTAGTGGTAATAGCGGGGGAGGCGACAATGAGCAGTTCTTC
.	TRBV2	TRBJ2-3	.	CAPSGITDTQYF	TGTGCCCCCTCGGGGATAACAGATACGCAGTATTTT
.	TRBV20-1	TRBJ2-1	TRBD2	CSARNPTSGDVEQFF	TGCAGTGCTCGAAACCCGACTAGCGGGGATGTTGAGCAGTTCTTC
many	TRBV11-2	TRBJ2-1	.	CASSLGNEQFF	TGTGCCAGCAGCTTAGGGAATGAGCAGTTCTTC
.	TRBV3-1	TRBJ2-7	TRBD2	CASSRGTSGRAHVEQYF	TGTGCCAGCAGCCGCGGGACTAGCGGGAGGGCGCACGTTGAGCAGTACTTC
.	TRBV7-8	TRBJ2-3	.	CASSLELPGSTDTQYF	TGTGCCAGCAGCTTAGAGTTGCCCGGGAGCACAGATACGCAGTATTTT
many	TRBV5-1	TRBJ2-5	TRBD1	CASSYRDSGETQYF	TGCGCCAGCAGCTACCGGGACAGCGGAGAGACCCAGTACTTC
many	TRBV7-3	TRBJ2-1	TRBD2	CASSSGLAGYNEQFF	TGTGCCAGCAGCTCGGGACTAGCGGGTTACAATGAGCAGTTCTTC
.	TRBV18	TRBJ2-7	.	CASSRGQGPNEQYF	TGTGCCAGCTCCCGGGGTCAGGGTCCCAACGAGCAGTACTTC
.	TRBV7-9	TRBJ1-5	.	CVSSSGYSNQPQHF	TGTGTCAGCAGCTCCGGGTATAGCAATCAGCCCCAGCATTTT
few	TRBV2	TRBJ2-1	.	CASRDIYNEQFF	TGTGCCAGCAGGGACATCTACAATGAGCAGTTCTTC
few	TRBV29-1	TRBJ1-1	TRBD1	CSVEVSARGQAFF	TGCAGCGTTGAAGTATCCGCAAGGGGGCAAGCTTTCTTT
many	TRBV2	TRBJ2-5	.	CASSVRLYQETQYF	TGTGCCAGCAGTGTAAGACTTTACCAAGAGACCCAGTACTTC
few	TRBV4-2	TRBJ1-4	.	CASSVRDQLFF	TGTGCCAGCAGCGTCCGGGACCAACTGTTTTTT
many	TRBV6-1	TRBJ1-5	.	CASSEKIGGRYSNQPQHF	TGTGCCAGCAGTGAAAAGATCGGCGGGAGATATAGCAATCAGCCCCAGCATTTT
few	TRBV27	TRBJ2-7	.	CASTQQYF	TGTGCCAGCACCCAGCAGTACTTC
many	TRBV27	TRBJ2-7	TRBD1	CASSFGTGSYEQYF	TGTGCCAGCAGTTTCGGGACAGGGTCCTACGAGCAGTACTTC
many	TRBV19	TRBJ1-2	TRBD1	CASSISGQGNYGYTF	TGTGCCAGTAGTATCTCGGGACAGGGTAACTATGGCTACACCTTC
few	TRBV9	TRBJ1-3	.	CASSPRGFSGNTIYF	TGTGCCAGCAGCCCTAGAGGGTTTTCCGGAAACACCATATATTTT
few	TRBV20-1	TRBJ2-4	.	CSAPLAGARAKNIQYF	TGCAGTGCTCCCCTGGCAGGGGCGAGGGCCAAAAACATTCAGTACTTC
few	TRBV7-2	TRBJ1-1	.	CASSSQVNTEAFF	TGTGCCAGCAGCTCACAGGTGAACACTGAAGCTTTCTTT